This TCR beta chain was obtained from a study of T cell responses to AZD1222 COVID-19 vaccine. Sequencing was performed with immunoSEQ multiplex PCR; in TCRdb, only in-frame clones are kept and a portion is missing. Counted here are approximately 260,000 clones, just over 90% occurring once; the ten biggest clones make up less than 0.6%. The starting material was peripheral blood, obtained on day 0 of AZD1222 vaccination. The TCR was taken from an adult in good health.

In DNA, the CDR3 is TGTGCCAGCAGCTTAGCGCTAGCGGGAGCGGAATATACGCAGTATTTT. Translation: CASSLALAGAEYTQYF. The chain links TRBV7-9 to TRBJ2-3; 10 bases are shared with TRBD2. Germline lookup yields CDR1 SEHNR and CDR2 FQNEAQ (reference sequence). The CDR3 is made up of 16 amino acids. Trimming took 0 bases from V and 7 from J; bases not matched to a gene: 7.